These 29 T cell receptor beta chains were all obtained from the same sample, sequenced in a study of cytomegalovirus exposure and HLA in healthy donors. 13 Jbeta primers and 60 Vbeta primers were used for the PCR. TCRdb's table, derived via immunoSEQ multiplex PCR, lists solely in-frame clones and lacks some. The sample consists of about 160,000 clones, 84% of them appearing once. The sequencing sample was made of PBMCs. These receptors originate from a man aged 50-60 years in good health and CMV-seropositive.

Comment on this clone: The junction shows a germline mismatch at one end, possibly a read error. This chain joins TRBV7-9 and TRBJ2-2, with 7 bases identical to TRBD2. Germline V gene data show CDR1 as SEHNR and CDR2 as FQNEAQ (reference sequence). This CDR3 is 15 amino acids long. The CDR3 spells CSSGKAGVNTGELFF. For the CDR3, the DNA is TGTTCCAGCGGGAAGGCGGGGGTGAACACCGGGGAGCTGTTTTTT.

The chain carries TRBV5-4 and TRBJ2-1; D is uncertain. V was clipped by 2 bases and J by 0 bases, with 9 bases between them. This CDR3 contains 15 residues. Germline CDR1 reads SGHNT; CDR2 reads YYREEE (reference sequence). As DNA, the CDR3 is TGTGCCAGCAGCTTAGCGATCTTCTCCTACAATGAGCAGTTCTTC. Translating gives CASSLAIFSYNEQFF.

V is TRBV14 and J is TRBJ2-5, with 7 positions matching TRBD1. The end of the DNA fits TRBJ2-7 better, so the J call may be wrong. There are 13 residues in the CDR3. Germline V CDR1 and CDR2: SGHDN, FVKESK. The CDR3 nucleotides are TGTGCCAGCAGCCCGCAGGGGGCCTACGAGCAGTACTTC. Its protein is CASSPQGAYEQYF.

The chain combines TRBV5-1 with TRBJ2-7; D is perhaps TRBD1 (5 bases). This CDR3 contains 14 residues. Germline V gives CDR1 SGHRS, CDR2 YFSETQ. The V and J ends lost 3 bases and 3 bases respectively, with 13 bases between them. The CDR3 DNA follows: TGCGCCAGCAGCTCAGGACCCAGGGACTACGAGCAGTACTTC. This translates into CASSSGPRDYEQYF. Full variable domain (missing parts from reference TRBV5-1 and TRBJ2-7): KAGVTQTPRYLIKTRGQQVTLSCSPISGHRSVSWYQQTPGQGLQFLFEYFSETQRNKGNFPGRFSGRQFSNSRSEMNVSTLELGDSALYLCASSSGPRDYEQYFGPGTRLTVT.

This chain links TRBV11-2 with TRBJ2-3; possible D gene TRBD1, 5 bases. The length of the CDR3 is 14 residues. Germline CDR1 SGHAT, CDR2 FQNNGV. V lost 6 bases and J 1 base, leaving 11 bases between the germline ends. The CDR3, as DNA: TGTGCCAGCAGATTAAGCAGGGGCACAGATACGCAGTATTTT. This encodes CASRLSRGTDTQYF.

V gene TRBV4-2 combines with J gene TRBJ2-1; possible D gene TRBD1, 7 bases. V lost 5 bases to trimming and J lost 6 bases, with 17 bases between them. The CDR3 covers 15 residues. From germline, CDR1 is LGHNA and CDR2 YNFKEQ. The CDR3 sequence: CASSSQGGQINEQFF. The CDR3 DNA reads TGTGCCAGCAGCTCCCAGGGGGGTCAGATCAATGAGCAGTTCTTC.

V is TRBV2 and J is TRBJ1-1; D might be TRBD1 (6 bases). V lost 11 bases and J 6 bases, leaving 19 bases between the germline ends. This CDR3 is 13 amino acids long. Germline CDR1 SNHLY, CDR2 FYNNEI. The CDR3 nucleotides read TGTGCCGCTGATGGGGGCCGGTCTCCTGAAGCTTTCTTT. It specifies CAADGGRSPEAFF.

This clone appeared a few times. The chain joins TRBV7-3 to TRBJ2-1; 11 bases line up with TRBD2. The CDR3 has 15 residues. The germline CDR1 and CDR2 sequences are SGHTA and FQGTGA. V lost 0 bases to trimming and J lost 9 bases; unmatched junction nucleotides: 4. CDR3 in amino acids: CASSLTSGRASEQFF. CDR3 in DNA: TGTGCCAGCAGCTTAACTAGCGGGAGGGCTTCTGAGCAGTTCTTC. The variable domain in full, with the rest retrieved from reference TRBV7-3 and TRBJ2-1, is GAGVSQTPSNKVTEKGKYVELRCDPISGHTALYWYRQSLGQGPEFLIYFQGTGAADDSGLPNDRFFAVRPEGSVSTLKIQRTERGDSAVYLCASSLTSGRASEQFFGPGTRLTVL.

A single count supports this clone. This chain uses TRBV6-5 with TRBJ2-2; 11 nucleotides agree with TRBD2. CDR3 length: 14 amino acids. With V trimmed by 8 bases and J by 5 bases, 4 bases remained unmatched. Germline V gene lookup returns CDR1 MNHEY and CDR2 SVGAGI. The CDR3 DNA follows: TGTGCCAGCCAGGGACTAGCGGTGACCGGGGAGCTGTTTTTT. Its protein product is CASQGLAVTGELFF.

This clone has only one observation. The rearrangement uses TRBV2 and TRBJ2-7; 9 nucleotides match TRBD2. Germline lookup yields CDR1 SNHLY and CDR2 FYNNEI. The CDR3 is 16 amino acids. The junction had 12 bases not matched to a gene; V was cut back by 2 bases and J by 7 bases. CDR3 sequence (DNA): TGTGCCAGCAGTGAACGAGCGGGGGGCCTCCTTTGGGAGCAGTACTTC. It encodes CASSERAGGLLWEQYF.

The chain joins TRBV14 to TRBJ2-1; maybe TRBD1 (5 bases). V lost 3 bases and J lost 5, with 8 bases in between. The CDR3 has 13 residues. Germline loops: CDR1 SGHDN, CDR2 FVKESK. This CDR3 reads CASSQAGNNEQFF. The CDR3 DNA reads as TGTGCCAGCAGCCAGGCAGGGAACAATGAGCAGTTCTTC.

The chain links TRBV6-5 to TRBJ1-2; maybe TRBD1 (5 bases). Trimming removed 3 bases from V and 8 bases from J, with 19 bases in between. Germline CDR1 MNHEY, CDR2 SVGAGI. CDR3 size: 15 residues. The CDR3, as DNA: TGTGCCAGCAGTTATTACGACAGCCCGGGTGAGGGCTACACCTTC. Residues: CASSYYDSPGEGYTF.

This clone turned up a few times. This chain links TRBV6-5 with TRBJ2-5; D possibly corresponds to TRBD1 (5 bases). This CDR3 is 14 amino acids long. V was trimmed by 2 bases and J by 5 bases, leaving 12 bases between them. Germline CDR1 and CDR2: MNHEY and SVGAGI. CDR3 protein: CASSYVSGKETQYF. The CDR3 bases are TGTGCCAGCAGTTACGTTTCAGGGAAGGAGACCCAGTACTTC.

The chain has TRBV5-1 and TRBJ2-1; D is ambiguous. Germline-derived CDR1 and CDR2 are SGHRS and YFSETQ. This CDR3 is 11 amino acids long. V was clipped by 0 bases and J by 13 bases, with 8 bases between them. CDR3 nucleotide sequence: TGCGCCAGCAGCTTGGCCTCGGTTCAGTTCTTC. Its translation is CASSLASVQFF.

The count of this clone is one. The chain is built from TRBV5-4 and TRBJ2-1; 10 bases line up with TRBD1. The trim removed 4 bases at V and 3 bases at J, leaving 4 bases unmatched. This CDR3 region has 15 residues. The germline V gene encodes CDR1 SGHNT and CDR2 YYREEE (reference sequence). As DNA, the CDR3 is TGTGCCAGCAGCCTAGGACAGGGGGGCTACAATGAGCAGTTCTTC. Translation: CASSLGQGGYNEQFF.

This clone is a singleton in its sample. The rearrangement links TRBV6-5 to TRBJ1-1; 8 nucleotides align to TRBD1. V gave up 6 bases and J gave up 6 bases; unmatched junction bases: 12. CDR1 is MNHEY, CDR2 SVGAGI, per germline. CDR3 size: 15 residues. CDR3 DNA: TGTGCCAGCAGAGCCTCAGGGGGCGCGGGGTCTGAAGCTTTCTTT. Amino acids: CASRASGGAGSEAFF.

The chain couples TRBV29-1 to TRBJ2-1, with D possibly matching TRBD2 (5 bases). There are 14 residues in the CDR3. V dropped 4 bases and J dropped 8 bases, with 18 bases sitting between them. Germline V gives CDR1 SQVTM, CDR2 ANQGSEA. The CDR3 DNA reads TGCAGCGTTGGGAGGACTCCACATACCGATGAGCAGTTCTTC. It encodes CSVGRTPHTDEQFF.

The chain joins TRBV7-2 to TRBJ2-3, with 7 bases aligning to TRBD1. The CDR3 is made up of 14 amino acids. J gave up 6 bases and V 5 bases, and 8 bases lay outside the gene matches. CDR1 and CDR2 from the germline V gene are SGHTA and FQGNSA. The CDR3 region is CASSMGQLRDTQYF. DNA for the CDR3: TGTGCCAGCAGCATGGGACAGTTGCGGGATACGCAGTATTTT.

The CDR3 DNA is TGTGCCAGCAGCGTAGCTGGAGAGACAGGGTGGGATGAGCAGTTCTTC. Its translation: CASSVAGETGWDEQFF. This sequence joins TRBV9 and TRBJ2-1; TRBD1 matches at 7 bases. Germline CDR1 SGDLS, CDR2 YYNGEE. This CDR3 has 16 residues. V dropped 0 bases and J dropped 8; count of bases not matched to a gene: 11.

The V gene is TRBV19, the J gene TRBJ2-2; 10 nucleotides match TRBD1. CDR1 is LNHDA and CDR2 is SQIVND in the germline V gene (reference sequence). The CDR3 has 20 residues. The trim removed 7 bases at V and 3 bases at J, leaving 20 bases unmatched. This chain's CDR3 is CASTRQGALLGLSYTGELFF. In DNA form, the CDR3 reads TGTGCCAGTACCCGACAGGGGGCCCTACTGGGACTAAGTTACACCGGGGAGCTGTTTTTT. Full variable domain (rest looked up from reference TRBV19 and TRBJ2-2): DGGITQSPKYLFRKEGQNVTLSCEQNLNHDAMYWYRQDPGQGLRLIYYSQIVNDFQKGDIAEGYSVSREKKESFPLTVTSAQKNPTAFYLCASTRQGALLGLSYTGELFFGEGSRLTVL.

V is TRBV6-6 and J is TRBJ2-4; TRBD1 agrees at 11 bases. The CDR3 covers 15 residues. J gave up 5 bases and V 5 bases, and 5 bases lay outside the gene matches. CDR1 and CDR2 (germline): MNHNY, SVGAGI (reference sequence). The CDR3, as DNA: TGTGCCAGCAGTCCCCGGGACAGGGGGGAAAACATTCAGTACTTC. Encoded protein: CASSPRDRGENIQYF.

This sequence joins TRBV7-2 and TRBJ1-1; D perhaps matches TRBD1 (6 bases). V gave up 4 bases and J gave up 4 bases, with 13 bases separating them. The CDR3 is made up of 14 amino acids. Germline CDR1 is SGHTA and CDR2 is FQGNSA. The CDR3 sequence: CASSSETGSTEAFF. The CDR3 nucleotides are TGTGCCAGCAGCTCCGAAACAGGGAGCACTGAAGCTTTCTTT.

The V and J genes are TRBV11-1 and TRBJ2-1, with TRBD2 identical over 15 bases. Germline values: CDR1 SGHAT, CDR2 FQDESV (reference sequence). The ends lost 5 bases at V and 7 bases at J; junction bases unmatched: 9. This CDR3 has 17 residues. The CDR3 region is CASSPGGTSGRRNEQFF. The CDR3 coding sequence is TGTGCCAGCAGCCCGGGGGGGACTAGCGGGAGGAGGAATGAGCAGTTCTTC.

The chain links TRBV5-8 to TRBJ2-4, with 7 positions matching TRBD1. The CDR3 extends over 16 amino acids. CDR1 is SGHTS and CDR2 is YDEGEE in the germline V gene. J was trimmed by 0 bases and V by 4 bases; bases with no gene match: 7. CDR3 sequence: CASSTGTVLAKNIQYF. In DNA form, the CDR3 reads TGTGCCAGCAGCACCGGGACAGTACTAGCCAAAAACATTCAGTACTTC.

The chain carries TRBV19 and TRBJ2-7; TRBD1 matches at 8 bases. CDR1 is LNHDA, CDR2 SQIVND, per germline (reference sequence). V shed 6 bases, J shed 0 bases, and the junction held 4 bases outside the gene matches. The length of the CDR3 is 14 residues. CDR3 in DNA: TGTGCCAGTAGGGCGGACAGGGCCTCCTACGAGCAGTACTTC. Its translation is CASRADRASYEQYF.

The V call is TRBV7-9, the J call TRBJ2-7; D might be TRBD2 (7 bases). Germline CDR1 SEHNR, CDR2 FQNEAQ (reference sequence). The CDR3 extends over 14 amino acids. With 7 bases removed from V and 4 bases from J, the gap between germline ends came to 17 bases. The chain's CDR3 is CASTTPGGPYEQYF. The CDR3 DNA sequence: TGTGCCAGCACCACACCGGGGGGCCCGTACGAGCAGTACTTC.

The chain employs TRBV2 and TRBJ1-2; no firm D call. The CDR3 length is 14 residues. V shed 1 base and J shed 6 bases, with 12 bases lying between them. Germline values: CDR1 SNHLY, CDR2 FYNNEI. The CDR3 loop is CASSEGLSVDGYTF. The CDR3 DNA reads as TGTGCCAGCAGTGAAGGGCTTTCCGTGGATGGCTACACCTTC.

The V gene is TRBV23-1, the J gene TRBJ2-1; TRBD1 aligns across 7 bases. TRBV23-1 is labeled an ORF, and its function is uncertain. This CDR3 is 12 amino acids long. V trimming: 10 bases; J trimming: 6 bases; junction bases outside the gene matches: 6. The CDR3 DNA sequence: TGCGCCAACCCGACAGGGTTCAATGAGCAGTTCTTC. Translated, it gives CANPTGFNEQFF.

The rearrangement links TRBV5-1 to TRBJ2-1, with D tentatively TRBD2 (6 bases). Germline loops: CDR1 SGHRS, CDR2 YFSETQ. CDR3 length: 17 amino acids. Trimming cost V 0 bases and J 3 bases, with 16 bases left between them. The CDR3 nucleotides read TGCGCCAGCAGCTTGGGACTCGGGGGATACAACTACAATGAGCAGTTCTTC. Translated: CASSLGLGGYNYNEQFF.